These T cell receptor beta chains were read from a single sample in a study of blood T cell repertoires in COVID-19. This table comes from immunoSEQ multiplex PCR, and its TCRdb copy is limited to in-frame clones, with some not included. The table lists under 300,000 clones, 80% to 90% of them singletons. Material: PBMCs or T cells enriched from blood (not recorded which). Receptors originate from a woman between 45 and 65 years old who had recovered from COVID-19. Each CDR3 is given without its conserved first and last residue. D genes are given only for firm matches. The size entry is marked missing in some rows and otherwise reads once, few, many or a size class.

size	V	D	CDR3
.	TRBV24-1	.	ATSDLPPSFEQF
.	TRBV5-1	TRBD1	ASRPGQGVADTQY
once	TRBV5-6	TRBD2	ASSLMAGVRSYEQY
.	TRBV6-6	TRBD1	ASTRQGGAF
.	TRBV19	.	ASSQSRVHEQY
.	TRBV18	.	ASSPKLQGNTEAF
.	TRBV7-9	.	ASSAGREYFNSGYT
.	TRBV11-3	TRBD1	ASSPGRGREQY
.	TRBV10-3	TRBD2	AISPGTRAYEQY
.	TRBV28	.	ASSALRTSIQGATGNTIY
.	TRBV4-2	TRBD2	ASSPYPGALAENNEQF
once	TRBV3-1/TRBV3-2	.	ASSLTGLRDEQY
.	TRBV7-9	.	ASSPSGRGNEKLF
.	TRBV19	.	ASIEGSAFNQPQH
few	TRBV19	TRBD2	ASSTIAGVSSGELF
.	TRBV5-6	TRBD1	ASSLRRTGVSEQY
.	TRBV24-1	TRBD2	ATSDGLALKQF
.	TRBV12-5	TRBD1	ASGLIRDREYQPQH
.	TRBV5-1	TRBD2	ASSTGGIQETQY
.	TRBV24-1	TRBD1	ATSDFGTGNTGELF
.	TRBV7-9	.	ASSLDSLSYEQY
.	TRBV28	TRBD2	ASSSYSSGSNEQF
.	TRBV7-9	TRBD1	ASSLRPRAGGLSRETQY
.	TRBV9	TRBD1	ASSQWDSAQY
.	TRBV29-1	TRBD2	SVEPGLAKEWTKNEQF
.	TRBV5-1	TRBD2	ASSPRTSGRGGYNEQF
once	TRBV29-1	.	SVVSRLEHEQY
.	TRBV28	TRBD1	ASSLGTGGHNEQF
.	TRBV28	TRBD1	ASRPVGQGDEQY
.	TRBV6-5	.	ASSYSTGGAVIEAF
.	TRBV5-1	.	ASSLDGQGRNYGYT
.	TRBV19	.	ATRGGETQY
.	TRBV3-1/TRBV3-2	.	ASSVRRARISTDTQY
.	TRBV24-1	.	ATSDFPFTEAF
.	TRBV10-3	TRBD1	ATGPGQGTDTQY
.	TRBV2	TRBD1	ASPSSGTGSGANVLT
.	TRBV29-1	TRBD1	SVFKGAGTEAF
few	TRBV7-8	.	ASSLREGGMRTGELF
.	TRBV28	.	ASSLSHWTAGETQY
.	TRBV19	.	ASSPGGGYT
.	TRBV5-1	TRBD1	ASSPRDSGQETQY
.	TRBV2	TRBD2	ASSEWRLAGEAKNIQY
.	TRBV4-1	TRBD1	ASSSRPGQSSGANVLT
.	TRBV5-1	TRBD1	ASSWDRGSMNTEAF
.	TRBV27	.	ARKGGNEQF
.	TRBV24-1	.	ATSAGKGAYEQY
.	TRBV28	TRBD1	ASRPGQGYNEQF
.	TRBV6-5	.	ASSLERWETQY
.	TRBV2	TRBD2	ASSAGRAGTDTQY
.	TRBV19	.	ASSIPGTRNTGELF
.	TRBV7-2	.	ASSLFGDTNNSPLH
.	TRBV5-1	TRBD1	ASSFAPPGTGVNEKLF
.	TRBV15	TRBD1	ATSGPGTGSSGANVLT
.	TRBV25-1	TRBD2	ASSKTSGNRNEQF